This T cell receptor beta chain originates from a study of blood T cells in healthy people across ages. This clonotype has just a few counts. A sample-barcoded 5' primer and a J-beta primer mix were used in a second PCR of roughly 7 to 11 cycles. Using its own MiXCR run on the 5' RACE reads, TCRdb lists one record per CDR3 protein. The data show more than 650,000 distinct CDR3 sequences, around 24% seen once. This sample also appeared in a second study, on T cells of mothers and their children.

What was sequenced was blood. The clonotype comes from a boy between 10 and 17 years old in good health.

The CDR3 loop is CASSVLAGGPYNEQFF. CDR3 coding DNA: TGTGCCAGCAGTGTGTTAGCGGGGGGGCCTTACAATGAGCAGTTCTTC. The chain carries TRBV6-1 and TRBJ2-1, with 11 bases aligning to TRBD2. V was clipped by 4 bases and J by 4 bases; unmatched bases: 6. Germline CDR1 MNHNS, CDR2 SASEGT. The CDR3 runs 16 residues.